This entry lists 18 T cell receptor beta chains sequenced from one sample in a study of T cell changes during pregnancy in multiple sclerosis. TCRdb keeps only in-frame clones here, not all; method: immunoSEQ multiplex PCR. This sample yields tens of thousands of clones, of which around 90% are seen a single time; almost 4.5% belongs to the top ten. The sequencing here drew on peripheral blood, taken in the second trimester of pregnancy. These receptors came from a female donor in good health, enrolled as a control in a pregnancy study.

The rearrangement uses TRBV28 and TRBJ2-7; D not certain. The germline gives CDR1 MDHEN, CDR2 SYDVKM. V was trimmed by 5 bases and J by 7 bases, leaving 12 bases between them. The CDR3 contains 12 residues. The CDR3 nucleotides are TGTGCCAGCAGTCGTCCCCTCCGGGAGCAGTACTTC. This codes for CASSRPLREQYF.

The chain is built from TRBV29-1 and TRBJ2-7, with no clear D. The CDR3 runs to 12 residues. Deletions cut 6 bases from V and 1 base from J, with 10 bases between. Germline CDR1 is SQVTM and CDR2 is ANQGSEA. The CDR3 nucleotides read TGCAGCGTCACAGCAGAGTCCTACGAGCAGTACTTC. This gives the protein CSVTAESYEQYF.

This sequence joins TRBV4-1 and TRBJ1-2; D might be TRBD1 (6 bases). The CDR3 covers 15 residues. CDR1 and CDR2 from the germline V gene are MGHRA and YSYEKL. The V and J ends lost 3 bases and 8 bases respectively, with 19 bases between them. The CDR3 protein is CASSHVSGAEGGYTF. The CDR3 DNA follows: TGCGCCAGCAGCCATGTGTCAGGGGCCGAAGGGGGCTACACCTTC.

The rearrangement joins TRBV7-9 to TRBJ2-5; 12 bases fit TRBD2. The CDR3 sequence is 18 residues long. Trimming took 4 bases from V and 0 from J; bases not matched to a gene: 9. In germline, CDR1 is SEHNR, CDR2 FQNEAQ (reference sequence). The CDR3 DNA is TGTGCCAGCAGCTCCGGAACTAGCGGGGGGCGATACCAAGAGACCCAGTACTTC. It codes for CASSSGTSGGRYQETQYF.

The chain recombines TRBV19 with TRBJ1-1; D unresolved. V lost 5 bases and J lost 3, with 10 bases in between. The germline V gene encodes CDR1 LNHDA and CDR2 SQIVND (reference sequence). The CDR3 contains 13 residues. CDR3 sequence: CASSFSSYTEAFF. Written as DNA, the CDR3 is TGTGCCAGTAGTTTTTCATCATACACTGAAGCTTTCTTT.

The J gene is TRBJ2-5, the V gene TRBV5-1; 8 bases map to TRBD2. Trimming removed 5 bases from V and 5 bases from J; junction bases left unmatched: 17. Germline V CDR1 and CDR2: SGHRS, YFSETQ. The CDR3 runs 17 residues. The CDR3, as DNA: TGCGCCAGCAGAAACGACCCCGGGACTAGTCGGGGTGAGACCCAGTACTTC. Encoded protein: CASRNDPGTSRGETQYF.

In regard to this clone: In the same sample, other DNA sequences code for this CDR3. The chain carries TRBV9 and TRBJ2-7; a weak D match, TRBD1 (5 bases). With 0 bases removed from V and 2 bases from J, the gap between germline ends came to 9 bases. CDR1 is SGDLS, CDR2 YYNGEE, per germline. The CDR3 loop spans 14 amino acids. The CDR3 loop reads CASSVGQGTYEQYF. CDR3 in DNA: TGTGCCAGCAGCGTAGGGCAGGGTACCTACGAGCAGTACTTC.

The V call is TRBV30, the J call TRBJ2-3, with D hard to call. The germline CDR1 and CDR2 sequences are GTSNPN and SVGIG (reference sequence). Deletions cut 2 bases from V and 8 bases from J, with 14 bases between. The CDR3 is 13 amino acids. The CDR3 here is CAWSFRSAGTQYF. CDR3 coding DNA: TGTGCCTGGAGTTTTCGGAGTGCCGGTACGCAGTATTTT.

V is TRBV27 and J is TRBJ1-6, with D perhaps TRBD1 (5 bases). This CDR3 is 14 amino acids long. CDR1 and CDR2 from the germline V gene are MNHEY and SMNVEV (reference sequence). V dropped 5 bases and J dropped 8 bases, with 13 bases sitting between them. The CDR3 is CASSPWGEDSPLHF. The CDR3, as DNA: TGTGCCAGCAGTCCTTGGGGGGAGGATTCACCCCTCCACTTT.

This clone was seen more than once but under ten times. This chain connects TRBV9 to TRBJ1-1; tentatively, D is TRBD1 (5 bases). From germline, CDR1 is SGDLS and CDR2 YYNGEE. The CDR3 runs 14 residues. Trimming took off 7 bases at V and 4 bases at J, with 17 bases between the two ends. For the CDR3, the DNA is TGTGCCAGCCGCCACGGCCAGGGAACCACTGAAGCTTTCTTT. Translating gives CASRHGQGTTEAFF. The full variable domain, with the rest looked up from reference TRBV9 and TRBJ1-1, is DSGVTQTPKHLITATGQRVTLRCSPRSGDLSVYWYQQSLDQGLQFLIQYYNGEERAKGNILERFSAQQFPDLHSELNLSSLELGDSALYFCASRHGQGTTEAFFGQGTRLTVV.

CDR3 region: CASSIYPGTPTEKLFF. The CDR3 DNA sequence: TGTGCCAGCAGTATATACCCCGGGACACCTACGGAAAAACTGTTTTTT. The chain carries TRBV27 and TRBJ1-4; tentatively, D is TRBD1 (6 bases). V was shortened by 5 bases and J by 8 bases, with 21 bases between the two germline ends. CDR1 MNHEY and CDR2 SMNVEV come from the germline V gene (reference sequence). The CDR3 is made up of 16 amino acids.

This chain connects TRBV5-4 to TRBJ2-3; a weak D match, TRBD1 (5 bases). The germline V gene has CDR1 SGHNT and CDR2 YYREEE (reference sequence). Trimming removed 4 bases at V and 4 bases at J, with 7 bases between. The CDR3 totals 12 residues. CDR3 amino acids: CASSVGADTQYF. CDR3 nucleotides: TGTGCCAGCAGCGTAGGGGCAGATACGCAGTATTTT.

The genes are TRBV5-4 and TRBJ1-1, with 8 bases lining up with TRBD1. J was trimmed by 6 bases and V by 0 bases; bases with no gene match: 4. The CDR3 is 14 residues long. CDR1 and CDR2 from the germline V gene are SGHNT and YYREEE (reference sequence). As DNA, the CDR3 is TGTGCCAGCAGCTTGGACGCAGGGGGCCCTGAAGCTTTCTTT. Translating it yields CASSLDAGGPEAFF.

The chain is built from TRBV19 and TRBJ2-3, with 7 bases aligning to TRBD2. The CDR3 has 14 residues. Looked up from germline, CDR1 is LNHDA and CDR2 is SQIVND (reference sequence). The V and J ends lost 1 base and 5 bases, in that order; junction bases with no gene match: 3. The CDR3 DNA sequence: TGTGCCAGTAGTATAGGACTAGCAGGAGATACGCAGTATTTT. This gives the protein CASSIGLAGDTQYF.

In its sample, this clone was seen once. The gene calls are TRBV14 and TRBJ1-4; D unresolved. CDR3 length: 12 amino acids. Germline V gene data show CDR1 as SGHDN and CDR2 as FVKESK. V was shortened by 4 bases and J by 8 bases, with 8 bases between the two germline ends. The DNA for the CDR3 is TGTGCCAGCAGCCTCAGAGGGGAAAAACTGTTTTTT. Its protein is CASSLRGEKLFF.

The gene calls are TRBV19 and TRBJ2-1, with 7 bases that match TRBD2. J gave up 0 bases and V 5 bases, and 13 bases lay outside the gene matches. Germline V CDR1 and CDR2: LNHDA, SQIVND (reference sequence). The CDR3 contains 18 residues. CDR3: CASSPRLASKSSYNEQFF. DNA of the CDR3: TGTGCCAGTAGTCCCCGACTAGCCTCAAAAAGCTCCTACAATGAGCAGTTCTTC. Looking up the rest from reference TRBV19 and TRBJ2-1 gives the full variable domain: DGGITQSPKYLFRKEGQNVTLSCEQNLNHDAMYWYRQDPGQGLRLIYYSQIVNDFQKGDIAEGYSVSREKKESFPLTVTSAQKNPTAFYLCASSPRLASKSSYNEQFFGPGTRLTVL.

This clone was detected once. The chain links TRBV19 to TRBJ2-6; 9 bases match TRBD1. The CDR3 contains 18 residues. Germline V gene lookup returns CDR1 LNHDA and CDR2 SQIVND (reference sequence). V dropped 2 bases and J dropped 1; count of bases not matched to a gene: 6. CDR3 nucleotide sequence: TGTGCCAGTAGTATAACCCTACAGGGGGCGTCTGGGGCCAACGTCCTGACTTTC. Translated: CASSITLQGASGANVLTF.

The chain recombines TRBV4-3 with TRBJ2-7; no definite D call. Trimming removed 2 bases from V and 5 bases from J, with 10 bases in between. Germline V CDR1 and CDR2: LGHNA, YSLEER. The CDR3 spans 13 residues. The CDR3 protein is CASSQKVGHEQYF. The DNA for the CDR3 is TGCGCCAGCAGCCAAAAGGTGGGCCACGAGCAGTACTTC.